This is a list of T cell receptor beta chains from one sample in a study of blood T cell repertoires in COVID-19. TCRdb keeps only in-frame clones here, not all; method: immunoSEQ multiplex PCR. The sample includes fewer than 200,000 clones, approximately 81% of them seen just once. Sequencing input: peripheral blood. The receptors derive from a man in his forties with acute or convalescent COVID-19. Both conserved end residues are part of each CDR3.

J,V,CDR3
TRBJ2-7,TRBV6-5,CASSMGQGTYEQYF
TRBJ2-1,TRBV7-3,CASSSPALEEQFF
TRBJ2-2,TRBV30,CAWSAGNTGELFF
TRBJ1-3,TRBV28,CASSTPAGGSGNTIYF
TRBJ2-2,TRBV11-2,CASSFPQGRGLGGELFF
TRBJ2-2,TRBV10-1,CASSEGGLNTGELFF
TRBJ2-1,TRBV5-5,CASSLTGGIINEQFF
TRBJ2-7,TRBV7-2,CASSLMVGQVYEQYF
TRBJ1-2,TRBV5-1,CASSGQGGYGYTF
TRBJ1-2,TRBV6-1,CASSEALLQALTNYGYTF
TRBJ1-2,TRBV19,CASSIGGGQNYGYTF
TRBJ1-1,TRBV5-8,CASSQGERAMNTEAFF
TRBJ2-7,TRBV6-5,CASSQPGQGIYEQYF
TRBJ1-2,TRBV7-2,CASSLTGTGDNYGYTF
TRBJ1-5,TRBV5-1,CASSLCREEDSNQPQHF
TRBJ1-2,TRBV5-1,CASSPGQGASGYGYTF
TRBJ2-3,TRBV7-2,CASSPTTDTQYF
TRBJ2-1,TRBV4-1,CASRTSGGRDEQFF
TRBJ2-7,TRBV4-2,CASSQDRNGGYEQYF
TRBJ1-2,TRBV6-2/TRBV6-3,CASSNGQGGGYTF
TRBJ2-1,TRBV29-1,CSVGRRDNEQFF
TRBJ1-2,TRBV7-9,CASSQAPANYGYTF
TRBJ2-7,TRBV21-1,CASSASLAGGYNSYEQYF
TRBJ2-7,TRBV30,CAWSVGSQGAYEQYF
TRBJ1-1,TRBV15,CATRGSRQGTEAFF
TRBJ1-1,TRBV6-5,CASSYSSTGGAFF
TRBJ1-2,TRBV30,CAWSPGPMGYTF
TRBJ2-5,TRBV5-1,CASSRTSGEETQYF
TRBJ2-5,TRBV6-5,CASSYVVGASETQYF
TRBJ1-2,TRBV7-2,CASSLDPRGVTSNYGYTF
TRBJ1-1,TRBV4-2,CASSQETGTGNTEAFF
TRBJ2-2,TRBV18,CASSPPSVGTGELFF
TRBJ1-1,TRBV12-5,CASGTDRGYEAFF
TRBJ2-5,TRBV27,CASSLSSSGGVGETQYF
TRBJ2-5,TRBV19,CASSGRTGRETQYF
TRBJ2-3,TRBV29-1,CSVRRSGDSTDTQYF